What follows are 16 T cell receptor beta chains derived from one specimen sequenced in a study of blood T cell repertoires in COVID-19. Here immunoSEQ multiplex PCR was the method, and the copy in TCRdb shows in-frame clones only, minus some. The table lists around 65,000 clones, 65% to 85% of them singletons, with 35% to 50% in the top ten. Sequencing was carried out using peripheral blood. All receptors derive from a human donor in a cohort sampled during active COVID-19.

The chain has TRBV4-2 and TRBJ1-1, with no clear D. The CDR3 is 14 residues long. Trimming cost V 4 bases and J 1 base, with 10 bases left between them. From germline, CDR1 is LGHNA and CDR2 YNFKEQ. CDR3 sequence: CASSPNNRNTEAFF. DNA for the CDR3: TGTGCCAGCAGCCCGAATAACAGGAACACTGAAGCTTTCTTT.

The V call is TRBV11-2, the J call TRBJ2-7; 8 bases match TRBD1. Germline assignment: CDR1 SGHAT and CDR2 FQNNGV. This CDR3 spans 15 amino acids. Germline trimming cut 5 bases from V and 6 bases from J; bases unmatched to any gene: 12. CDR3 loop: CASSPRRTGWTEQYF. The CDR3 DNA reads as TGTGCCAGCAGCCCTAGACGGACAGGGTGGACCGAGCAGTACTTC. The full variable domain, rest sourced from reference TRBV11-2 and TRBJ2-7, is EAGVAQSPRYKIIEKRQSVAFWCNPISGHATLYWYQQILGQGPKLLIQFQNNGVVDDSQLPKDRFSAERLKGVDSTLKIQPAKLEDSAVYLCASSPRRTGWTEQYFGPGTRLTVT.

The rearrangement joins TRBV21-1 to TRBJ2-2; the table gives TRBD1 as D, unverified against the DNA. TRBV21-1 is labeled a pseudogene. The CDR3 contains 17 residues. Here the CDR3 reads CASSTKGDPRGTGELFF. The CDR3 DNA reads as TGTGCCAGCAGCACGAAAGGGGACCCGAGGGGGACCGGGGAGCTGTTTTTT.

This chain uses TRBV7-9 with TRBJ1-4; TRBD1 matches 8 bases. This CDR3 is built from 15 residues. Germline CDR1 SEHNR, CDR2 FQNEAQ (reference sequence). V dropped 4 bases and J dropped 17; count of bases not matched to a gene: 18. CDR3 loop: CASSWGDRGNVPLFF. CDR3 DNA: TGTGCCAGCAGCTGGGGTGACAGGGGAAACGTCCCGTTATTTTTT.

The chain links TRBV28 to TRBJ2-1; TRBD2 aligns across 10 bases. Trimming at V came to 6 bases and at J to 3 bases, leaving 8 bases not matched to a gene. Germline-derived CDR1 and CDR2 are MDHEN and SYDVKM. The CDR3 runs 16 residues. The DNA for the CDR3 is TGTGCCAGCAGCTCGACACTAGCGGGAAACTACAATGAGCAGTTCTTC. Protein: CASSSTLAGNYNEQFF.

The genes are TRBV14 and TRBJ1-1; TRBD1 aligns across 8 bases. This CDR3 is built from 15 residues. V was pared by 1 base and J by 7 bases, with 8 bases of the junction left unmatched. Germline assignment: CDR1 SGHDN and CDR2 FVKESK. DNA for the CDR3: TGTGCCAGCAGCCAAGGGTGGACAGGGCGAATTGAAGCTTTCTTT. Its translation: CASSQGWTGRIEAFF.

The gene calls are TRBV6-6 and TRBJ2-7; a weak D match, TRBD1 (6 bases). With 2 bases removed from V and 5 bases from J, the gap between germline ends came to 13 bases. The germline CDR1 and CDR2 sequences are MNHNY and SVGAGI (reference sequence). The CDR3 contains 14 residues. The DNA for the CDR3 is TGTGCCAGCAGTTACATTGTCAGGGGCCACGAGCAGTACTTC. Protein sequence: CASSYIVRGHEQYF.

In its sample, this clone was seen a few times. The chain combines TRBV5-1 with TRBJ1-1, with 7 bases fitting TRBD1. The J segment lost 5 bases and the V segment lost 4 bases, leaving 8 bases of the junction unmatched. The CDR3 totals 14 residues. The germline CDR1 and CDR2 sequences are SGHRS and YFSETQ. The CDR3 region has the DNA TGCGCCAGCAGCACCGGGACAGAGGAAACTGAAGCTTTCTTT. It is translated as CASSTGTEETEAFF.

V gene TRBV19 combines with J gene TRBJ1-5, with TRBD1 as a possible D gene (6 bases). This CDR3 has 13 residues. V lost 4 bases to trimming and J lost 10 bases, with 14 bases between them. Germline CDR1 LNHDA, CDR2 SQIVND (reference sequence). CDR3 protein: CASSRDTRSPQHF. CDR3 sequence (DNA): TGTGCCAGTAGTAGGGACACCCGGTCCCCCCAGCATTTT.

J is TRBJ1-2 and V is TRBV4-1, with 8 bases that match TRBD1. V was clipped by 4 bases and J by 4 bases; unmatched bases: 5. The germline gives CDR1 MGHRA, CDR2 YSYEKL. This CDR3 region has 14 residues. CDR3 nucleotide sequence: TGCGCCAGCAGCCCAATGGACAGGGCCTATGGCTACACCTTC. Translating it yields CASSPMDRAYGYTF.

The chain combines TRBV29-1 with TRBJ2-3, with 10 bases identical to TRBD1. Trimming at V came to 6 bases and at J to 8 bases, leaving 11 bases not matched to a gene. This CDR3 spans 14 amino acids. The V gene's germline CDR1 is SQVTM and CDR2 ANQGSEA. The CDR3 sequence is CSVPGTGASVTQYF. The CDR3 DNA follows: TGCAGCGTCCCCGGGACAGGGGCTTCTGTTACGCAGTATTTT.

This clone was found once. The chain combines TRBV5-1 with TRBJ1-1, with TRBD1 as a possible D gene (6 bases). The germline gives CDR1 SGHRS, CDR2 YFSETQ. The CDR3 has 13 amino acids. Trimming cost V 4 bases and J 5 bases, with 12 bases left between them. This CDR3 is CASSIQGGTEAFF. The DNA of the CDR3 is TGCGCCAGCAGCATACAGGGTGGAACTGAAGCTTTCTTT.

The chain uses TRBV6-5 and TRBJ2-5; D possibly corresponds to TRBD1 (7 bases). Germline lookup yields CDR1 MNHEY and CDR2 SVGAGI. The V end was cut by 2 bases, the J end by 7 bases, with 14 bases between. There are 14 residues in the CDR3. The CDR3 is CASSYRGRSGTQYF. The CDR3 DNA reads TGTGCCAGCAGTTACAGGGGGCGTAGCGGGACCCAGTACTTC.

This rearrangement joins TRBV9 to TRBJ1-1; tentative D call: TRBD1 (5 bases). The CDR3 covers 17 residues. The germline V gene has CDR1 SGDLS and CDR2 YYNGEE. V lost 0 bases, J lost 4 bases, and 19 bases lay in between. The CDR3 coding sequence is TGTGCCAGCAGCGTAGCTACGGGGGGAGGGATCAGCACTGAAGCTTTCTTT. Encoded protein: CASSVATGGGISTEAFF.

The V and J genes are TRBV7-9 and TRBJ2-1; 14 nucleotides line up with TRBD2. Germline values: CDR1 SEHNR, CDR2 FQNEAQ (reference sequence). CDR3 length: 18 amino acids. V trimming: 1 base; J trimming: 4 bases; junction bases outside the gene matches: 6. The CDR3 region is CASSLGTSGGSSYNEQFF. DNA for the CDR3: TGTGCCAGCAGCTTAGGGACTAGCGGGGGGTCATCTTACAATGAGCAGTTCTTC.

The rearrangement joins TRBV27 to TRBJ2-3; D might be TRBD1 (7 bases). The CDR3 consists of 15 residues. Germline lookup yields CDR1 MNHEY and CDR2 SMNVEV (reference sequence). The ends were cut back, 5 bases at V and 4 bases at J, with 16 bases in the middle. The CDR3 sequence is CASSHRTGGSDTQYF. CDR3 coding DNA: TGTGCCAGCAGTCATCGGACAGGAGGGTCAGATACGCAGTATTTT.